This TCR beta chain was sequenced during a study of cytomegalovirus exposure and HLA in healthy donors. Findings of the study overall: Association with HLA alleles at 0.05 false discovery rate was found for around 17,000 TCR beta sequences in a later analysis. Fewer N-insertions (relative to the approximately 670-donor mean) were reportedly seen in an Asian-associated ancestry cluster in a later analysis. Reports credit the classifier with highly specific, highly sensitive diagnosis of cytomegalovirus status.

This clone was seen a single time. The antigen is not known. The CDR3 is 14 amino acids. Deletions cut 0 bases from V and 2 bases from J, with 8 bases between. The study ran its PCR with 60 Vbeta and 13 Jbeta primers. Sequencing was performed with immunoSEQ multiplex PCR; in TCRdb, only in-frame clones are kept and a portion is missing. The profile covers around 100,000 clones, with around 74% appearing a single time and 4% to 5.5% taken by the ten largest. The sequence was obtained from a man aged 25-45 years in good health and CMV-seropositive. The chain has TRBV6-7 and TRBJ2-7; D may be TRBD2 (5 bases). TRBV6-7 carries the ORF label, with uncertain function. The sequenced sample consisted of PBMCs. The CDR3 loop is CASSYSTNAYEQYF. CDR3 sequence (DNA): TGTGCCAGCAGTTACTCGACTAACGCCTACGAGCAGTACTTC.